This T cell receptor (beta chain) was observed in a study of T cells after yellow fever vaccination. Findings of the study overall: CD4 and CD8 compartments shared a small share of clonotypes. The booster response re-showed most primary clones: approximately 97% CD4, approximately 85% CD8.

This CDR3 is 17 amino acids long. Germline assignment: CDR1 MGHRA and CDR2 YSYEKL. J gave up 4 bases and V 1 base, and 8 bases lay outside the gene matches. In regard to this clonotype: Its cognate antigen is unknown.

Template-switching 5'RACE yielded the TCR cDNA; a universal primer site and UMIs were added in the process. MiXCR, applied by TCRdb to the 5' RACE reads, yields one record per CDR3 protein. This table has roughly 68,000 distinct CDR3 sequences, over 6% appearing once. This specimen was CD8+ T cells sorted from PBMCs, taken around 45 days after the first yellow fever vaccination. The chain employs TRBV4-1 and TRBJ1-2, with 11 bases lining up with TRBD1. The sequence came from a man aged 18 to 30 who received the YFV17D yellow fever vaccine. CDR3 DNA: TGCGCCAGCAGCCAAGCCGGGACAGGGGGATTAGGCTATGGCTACACCTTC. Translation gives CASSQAGTGGLGYGYTF.